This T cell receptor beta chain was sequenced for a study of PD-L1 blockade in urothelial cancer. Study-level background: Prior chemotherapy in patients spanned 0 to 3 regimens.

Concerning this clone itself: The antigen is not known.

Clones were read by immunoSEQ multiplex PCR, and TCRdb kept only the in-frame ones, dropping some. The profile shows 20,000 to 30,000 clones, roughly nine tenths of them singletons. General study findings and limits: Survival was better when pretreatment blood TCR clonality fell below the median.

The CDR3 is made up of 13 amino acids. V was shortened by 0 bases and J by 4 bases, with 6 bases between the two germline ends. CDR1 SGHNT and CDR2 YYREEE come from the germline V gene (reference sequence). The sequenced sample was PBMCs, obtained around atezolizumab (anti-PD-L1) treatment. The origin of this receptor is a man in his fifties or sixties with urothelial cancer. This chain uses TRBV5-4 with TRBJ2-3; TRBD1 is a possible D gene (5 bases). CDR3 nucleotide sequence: TGTGCCAGCAGCTTGGCAGGGCCAGATACGCAGTATTTT. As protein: CASSLAGPDTQYF.